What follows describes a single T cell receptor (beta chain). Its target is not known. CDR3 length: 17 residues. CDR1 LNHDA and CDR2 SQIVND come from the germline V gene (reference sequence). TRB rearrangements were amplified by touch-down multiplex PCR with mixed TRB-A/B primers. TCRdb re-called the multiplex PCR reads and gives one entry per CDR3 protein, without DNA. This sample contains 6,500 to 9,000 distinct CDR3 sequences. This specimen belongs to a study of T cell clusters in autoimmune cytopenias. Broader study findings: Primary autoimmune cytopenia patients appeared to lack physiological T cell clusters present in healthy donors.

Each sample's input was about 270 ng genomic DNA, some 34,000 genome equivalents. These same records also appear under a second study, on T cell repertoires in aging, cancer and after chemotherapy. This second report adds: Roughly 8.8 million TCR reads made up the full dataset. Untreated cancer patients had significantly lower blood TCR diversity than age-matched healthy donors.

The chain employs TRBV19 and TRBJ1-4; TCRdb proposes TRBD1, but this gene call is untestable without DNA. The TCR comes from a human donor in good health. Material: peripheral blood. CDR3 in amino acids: CASSLLTGPATNEKLFF.